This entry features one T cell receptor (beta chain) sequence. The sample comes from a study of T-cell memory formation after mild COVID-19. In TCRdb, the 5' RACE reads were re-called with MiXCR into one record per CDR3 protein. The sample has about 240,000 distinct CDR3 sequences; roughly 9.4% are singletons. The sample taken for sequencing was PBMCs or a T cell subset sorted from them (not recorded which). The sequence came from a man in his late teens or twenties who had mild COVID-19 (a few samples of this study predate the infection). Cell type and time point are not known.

For the CDR3, the DNA is TGTGCCAGCACTTCCGCAGGGAAAACCGGGGAGCTGTTTTTT. It yields the protein CASTSAGKTGELFF. The chain carries TRBV6-5 and TRBJ2-2, with D tentatively TRBD1 (5 bases). V was pared by 7 bases and J by 5 bases, with 14 bases between. Germline CDR1 reads MNHEY; CDR2 reads SVGAGI. The CDR3 loop spans 14 amino acids.